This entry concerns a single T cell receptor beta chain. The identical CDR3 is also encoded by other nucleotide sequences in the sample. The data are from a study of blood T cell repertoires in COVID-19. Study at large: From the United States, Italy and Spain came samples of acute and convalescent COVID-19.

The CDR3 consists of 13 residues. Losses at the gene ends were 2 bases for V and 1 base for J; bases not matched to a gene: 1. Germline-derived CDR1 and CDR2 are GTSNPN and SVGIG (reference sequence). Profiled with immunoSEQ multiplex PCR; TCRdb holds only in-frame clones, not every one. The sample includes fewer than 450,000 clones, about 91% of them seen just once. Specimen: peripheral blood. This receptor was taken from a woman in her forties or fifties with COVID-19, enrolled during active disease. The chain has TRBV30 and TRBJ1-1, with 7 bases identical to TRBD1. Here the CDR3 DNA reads TGTGCCTGGAGTCGGGACAGGAACACTGAAGCTTTCTTT. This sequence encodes CAWSRDRNTEAFF.